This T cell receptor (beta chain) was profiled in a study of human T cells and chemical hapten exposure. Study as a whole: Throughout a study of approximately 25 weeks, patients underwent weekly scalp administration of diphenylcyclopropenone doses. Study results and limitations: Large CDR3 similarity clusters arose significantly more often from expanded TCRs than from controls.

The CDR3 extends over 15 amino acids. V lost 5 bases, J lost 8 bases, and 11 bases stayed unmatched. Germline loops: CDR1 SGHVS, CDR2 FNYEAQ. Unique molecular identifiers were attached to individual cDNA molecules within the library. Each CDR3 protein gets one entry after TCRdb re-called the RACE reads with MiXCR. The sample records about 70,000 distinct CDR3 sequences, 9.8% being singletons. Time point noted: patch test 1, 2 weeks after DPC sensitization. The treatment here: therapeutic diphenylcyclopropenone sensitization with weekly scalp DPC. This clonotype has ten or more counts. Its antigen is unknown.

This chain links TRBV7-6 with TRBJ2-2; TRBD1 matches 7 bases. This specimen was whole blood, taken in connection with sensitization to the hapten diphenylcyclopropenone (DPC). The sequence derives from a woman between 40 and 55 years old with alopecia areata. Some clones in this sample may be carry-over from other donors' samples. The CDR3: CASSRTDRAAGELFF. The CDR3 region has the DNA TGTGCCAGCAGCCGAACCGACAGGGCAGCGGGGGAGCTGTTTTTT.